The clone carrying this T cell receptor (beta chain) was counted only a few times. The V end was cut by 6 bases, the J end by 8 bases, with 16 bases between. The CDR3 sequence is 13 residues long. CDR1 is MNHEY and CDR2 is SVGAGI in the germline V gene. The entry originates in a study of blood T cell repertoires in COVID-19. Background on the study: Collection of acute and convalescent COVID-19 samples took place in the United States, Italy and Spain. Nucleic acid was either cDNA or gDNA, and it came from T cells, B-cell-depleted T cells, or PBMCs.

In the source study's methods: How many nucleated cells were present was estimated from reference gene primer amplification. The protocol was immunoSEQ multiplex PCR, while the TCRdb copy is restricted to in-frame clones and leaves out a portion. Clone size and the V and J calls come from that table; the DNA yielded D and trimming. The sample has approximately 47,000 clones, approximately 80% seen once. The clonotype originates from a man between 60 and 70 years old with acute or convalescent COVID-19. The V and J genes are TRBV6-5 and TRBJ1-1; perhaps TRBD1 as D (5 bases). The sample consisted of peripheral blood. CDR3 region: CASRPLDSPEAFF. In nucleotides, the CDR3 is TGTGCCAGCAGACCACTCGACAGTCCAGAAGCTTTCTTT.